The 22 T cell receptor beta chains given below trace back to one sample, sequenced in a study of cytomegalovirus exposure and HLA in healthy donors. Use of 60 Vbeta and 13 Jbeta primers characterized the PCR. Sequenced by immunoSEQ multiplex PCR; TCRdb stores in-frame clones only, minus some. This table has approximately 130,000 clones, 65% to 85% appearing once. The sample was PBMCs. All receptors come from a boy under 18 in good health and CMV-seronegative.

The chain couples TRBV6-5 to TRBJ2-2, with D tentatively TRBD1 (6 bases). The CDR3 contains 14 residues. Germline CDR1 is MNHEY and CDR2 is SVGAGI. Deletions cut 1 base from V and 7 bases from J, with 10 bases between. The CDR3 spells CASSYFRGGGELFF. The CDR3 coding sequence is TGTGCCAGCAGTTACTTCAGGGGCGGCGGGGAGCTGTTTTTT.

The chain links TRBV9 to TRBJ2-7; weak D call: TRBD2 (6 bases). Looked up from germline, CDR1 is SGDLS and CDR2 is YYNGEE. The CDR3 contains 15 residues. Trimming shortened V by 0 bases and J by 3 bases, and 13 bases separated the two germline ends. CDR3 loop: CASSVGSSAGYEQYF. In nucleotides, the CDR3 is TGTGCCAGCAGCGTAGGCTCCTCAGCGGGCTACGAGCAGTACTTC.

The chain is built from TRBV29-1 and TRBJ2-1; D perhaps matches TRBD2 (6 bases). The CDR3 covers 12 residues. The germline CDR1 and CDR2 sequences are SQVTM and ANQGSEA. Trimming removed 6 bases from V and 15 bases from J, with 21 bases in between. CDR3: CSVGDNRERGFF. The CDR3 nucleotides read TGCAGCGTGGGGGATAATCGGGAGAGGGGGTTCTTC.

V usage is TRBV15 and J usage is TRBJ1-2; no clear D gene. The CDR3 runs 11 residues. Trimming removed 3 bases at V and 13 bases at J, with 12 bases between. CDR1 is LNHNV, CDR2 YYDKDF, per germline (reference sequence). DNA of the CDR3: TGTGCCACCAGCAGGGCAGGCCAACTCACCTTC. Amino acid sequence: CATSRAGQLTF.

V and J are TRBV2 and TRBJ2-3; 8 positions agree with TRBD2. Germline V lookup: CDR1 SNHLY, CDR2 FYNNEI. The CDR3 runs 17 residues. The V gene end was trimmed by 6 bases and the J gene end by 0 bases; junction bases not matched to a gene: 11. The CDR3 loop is CASRVRTSGTSTDTQYF. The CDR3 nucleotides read TGTGCCAGCAGAGTAAGAACTAGCGGAACTAGCACAGATACGCAGTATTTT.

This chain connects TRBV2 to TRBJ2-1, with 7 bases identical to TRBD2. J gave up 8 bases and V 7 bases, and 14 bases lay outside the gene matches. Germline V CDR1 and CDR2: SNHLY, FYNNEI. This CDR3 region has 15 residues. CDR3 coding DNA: TGTGCCAGCACCCCGCAAGTACTAGCGAGCTATGAGCAGTTCTTC. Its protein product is CASTPQVLASYEQFF.

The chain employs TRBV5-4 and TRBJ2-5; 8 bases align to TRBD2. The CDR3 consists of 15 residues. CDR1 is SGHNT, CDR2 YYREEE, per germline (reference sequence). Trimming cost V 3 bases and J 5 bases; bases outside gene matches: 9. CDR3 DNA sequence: TGTGCCAGCAGCTCCCTAGCGGGCCGGACGGAGACCCAGTACTTC. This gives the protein CASSSLAGRTETQYF.

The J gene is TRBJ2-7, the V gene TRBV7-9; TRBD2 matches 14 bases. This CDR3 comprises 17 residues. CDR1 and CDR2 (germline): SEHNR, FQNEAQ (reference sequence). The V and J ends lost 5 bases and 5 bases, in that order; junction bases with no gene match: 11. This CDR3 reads CASSPRGLAGVSHEQYF. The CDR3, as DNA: TGTGCCAGCAGCCCGCGGGGACTAGCGGGAGTATCCCACGAGCAGTACTTC.

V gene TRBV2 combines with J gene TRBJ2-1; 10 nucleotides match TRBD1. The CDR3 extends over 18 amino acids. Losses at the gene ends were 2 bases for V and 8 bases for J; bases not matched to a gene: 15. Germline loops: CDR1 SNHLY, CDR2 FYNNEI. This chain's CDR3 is CASSERPFRTGGLDEQFF. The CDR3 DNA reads TGTGCCAGCAGTGAAAGGCCATTTCGGACAGGGGGTTTGGATGAGCAGTTCTTC.

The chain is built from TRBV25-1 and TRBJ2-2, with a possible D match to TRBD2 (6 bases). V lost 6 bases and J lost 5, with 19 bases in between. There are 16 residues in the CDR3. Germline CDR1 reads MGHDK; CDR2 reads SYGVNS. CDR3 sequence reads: CASSPNPGGVTGELFF. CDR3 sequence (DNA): TGTGCCAGCAGCCCTAACCCGGGCGGGGTTACCGGGGAGCTGTTTTTT.

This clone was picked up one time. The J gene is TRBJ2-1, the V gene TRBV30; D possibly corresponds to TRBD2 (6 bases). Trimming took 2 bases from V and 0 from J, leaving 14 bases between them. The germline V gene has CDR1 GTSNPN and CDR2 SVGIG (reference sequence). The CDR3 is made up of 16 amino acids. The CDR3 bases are TGTGCCTGGAGTTGGAGCGGACTAAGCTCCTACAATGAGCAGTTCTTC. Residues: CAWSWSGLSSYNEQFF.

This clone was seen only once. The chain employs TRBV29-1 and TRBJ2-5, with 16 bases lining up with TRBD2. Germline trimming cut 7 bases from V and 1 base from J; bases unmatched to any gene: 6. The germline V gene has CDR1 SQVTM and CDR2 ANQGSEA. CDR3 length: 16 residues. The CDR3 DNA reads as TGCAGCGAGGGACTAGCGGGAGGGGGAGGCCAAGAGACCCAGTACTTC. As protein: CSEGLAGGGGQETQYF.

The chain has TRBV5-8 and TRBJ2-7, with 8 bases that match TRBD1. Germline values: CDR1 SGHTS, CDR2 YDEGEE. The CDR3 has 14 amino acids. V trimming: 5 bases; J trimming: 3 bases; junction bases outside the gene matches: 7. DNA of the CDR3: TGTGCCAGCAGGCCACCGGGACAGGACTACGAGCAGTACTTC. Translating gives CASRPPGQDYEQYF.

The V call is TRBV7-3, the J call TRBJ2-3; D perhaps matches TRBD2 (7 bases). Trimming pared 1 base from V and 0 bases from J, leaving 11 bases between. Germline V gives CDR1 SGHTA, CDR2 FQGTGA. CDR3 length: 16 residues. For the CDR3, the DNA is TGTGCCAGCAGCTTAATGGAGGGGGGGAGCACAGATACGCAGTATTTT. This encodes CASSLMEGGSTDTQYF.

The CDR3 bases are TGTGCCAGCAGTTACTCAAGCGGGAGTAACACCGGGGAGCTGTTTTTT. The encoded protein is CASSYSSGSNTGELFF. The chain is built from TRBV6-6 and TRBJ2-2; 8 positions match TRBD2. With V trimmed by 0 bases and J by 2 bases, 2 bases remained unmatched. The CDR3 contains 16 residues. Germline V CDR1 and CDR2: MNHNY, SVGAGI (reference sequence).

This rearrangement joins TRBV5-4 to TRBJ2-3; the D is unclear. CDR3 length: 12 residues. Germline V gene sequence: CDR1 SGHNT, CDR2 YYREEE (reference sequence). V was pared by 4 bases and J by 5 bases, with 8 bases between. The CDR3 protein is CASSTRRDTQYF. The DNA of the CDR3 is TGTGCCAGCAGCACTCGGAGAGATACGCAGTATTTT.

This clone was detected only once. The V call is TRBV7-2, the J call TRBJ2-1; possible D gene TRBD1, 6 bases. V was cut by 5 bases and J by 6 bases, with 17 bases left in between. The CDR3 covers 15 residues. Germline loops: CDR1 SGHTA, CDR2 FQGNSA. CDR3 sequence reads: CASSPSQLGGNEQFF. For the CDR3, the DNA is TGTGCCAGCAGCCCCTCGCAACTAGGGGGCAATGAGCAGTTCTTC.

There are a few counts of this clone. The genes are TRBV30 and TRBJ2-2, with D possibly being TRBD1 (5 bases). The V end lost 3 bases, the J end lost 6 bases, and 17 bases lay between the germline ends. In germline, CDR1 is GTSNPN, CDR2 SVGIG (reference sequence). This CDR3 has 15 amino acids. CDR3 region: CAWSALGAGPGELFF. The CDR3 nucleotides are TGTGCCTGGAGCGCCTTAGGGGCTGGTCCCGGGGAGCTGTTTTTT.

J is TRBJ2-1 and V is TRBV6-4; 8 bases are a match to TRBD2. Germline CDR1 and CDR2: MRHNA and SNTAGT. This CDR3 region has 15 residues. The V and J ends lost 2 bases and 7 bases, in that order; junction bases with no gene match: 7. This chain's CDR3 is CASSDLSGMGNEQFF. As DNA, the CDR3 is TGTGCCAGCAGTGACCTTAGCGGGATGGGGAATGAGCAGTTCTTC.

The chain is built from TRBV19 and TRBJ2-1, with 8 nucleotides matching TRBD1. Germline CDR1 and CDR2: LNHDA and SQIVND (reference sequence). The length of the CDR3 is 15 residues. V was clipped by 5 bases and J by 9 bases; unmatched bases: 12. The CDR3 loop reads CASSGVDRGRGEQFF. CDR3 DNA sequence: TGTGCCAGTAGTGGGGTTGACAGGGGAAGGGGTGAGCAGTTCTTC.

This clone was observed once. The CDR3 coding sequence is TGTGCCAGCAGCGTAGCTCTTGGCAAGGGGACTGAAGCTTTCTTT. Protein sequence: CASSVALGKGTEAFF. This chain joins TRBV9 and TRBJ1-1; TRBD1 is a possible D gene (5 bases). The CDR3 is 15 residues long. The germline CDR1 and CDR2 sequences are SGDLS and YYNGEE. Between the trimmed V and J ends, which lost 0 bases and 5 bases, there was a span of 14 bases. Together with reference TRBV9 and TRBJ1-1, the CDR3 gives the full variable domain: DSGVTQTPKHLITATGQRVTLRCSPRSGDLSVYWYQQSLDQGLQFLIQYYNGEERAKGNILERFSAQQFPDLHSELNLSSLELGDSALYFCASSVALGKGTEAFFGQGTRLTVV.

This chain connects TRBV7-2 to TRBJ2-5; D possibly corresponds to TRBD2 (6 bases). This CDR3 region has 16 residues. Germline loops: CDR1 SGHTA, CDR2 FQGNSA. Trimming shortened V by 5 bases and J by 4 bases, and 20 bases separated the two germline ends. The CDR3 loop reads CASSRSSGQAGETQYF. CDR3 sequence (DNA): TGTGCCAGCAGCCGGTCCAGCGGGCAGGCGGGAGAGACCCAGTACTTC. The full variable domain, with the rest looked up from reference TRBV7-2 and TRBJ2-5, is GAGVSQSPSNKVTEKGKDVELRCDPISGHTALYWYRQSLGQGLEFLIYFQGNSAPDKSGLPSDRFSAERTGGSVSTLTIQRTQQEDSAVYLCASSRSSGQAGETQYFGPGTRLLVL.